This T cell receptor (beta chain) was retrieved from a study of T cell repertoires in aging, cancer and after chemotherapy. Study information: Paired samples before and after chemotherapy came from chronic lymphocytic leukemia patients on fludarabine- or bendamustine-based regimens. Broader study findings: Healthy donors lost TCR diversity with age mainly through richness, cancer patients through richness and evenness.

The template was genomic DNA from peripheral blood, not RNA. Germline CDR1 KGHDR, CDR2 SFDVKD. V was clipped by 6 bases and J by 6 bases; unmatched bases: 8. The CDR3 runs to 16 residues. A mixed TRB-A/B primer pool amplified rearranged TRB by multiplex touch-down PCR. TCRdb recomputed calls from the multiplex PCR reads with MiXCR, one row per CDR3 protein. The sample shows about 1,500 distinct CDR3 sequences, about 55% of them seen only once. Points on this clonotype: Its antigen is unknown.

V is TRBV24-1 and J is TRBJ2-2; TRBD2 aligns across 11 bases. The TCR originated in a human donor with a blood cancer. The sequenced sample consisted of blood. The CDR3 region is CATSQGLAVTPGELFF. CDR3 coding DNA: TGTGCCACCAGTCAGGGACTAGCGGTTACGCCCGGGGAGCTGTTTTTT.